A selection of T cell receptor beta chains follows, all from one sample in a study of OX40 agonist ivuxolimab in advanced cancers. Libraries were prepared by immunoSEQ multiplex PCR; TCRdb keeps only in-frame clonotypes and omits some of them. The table has about 14,000 clones, about 90% seen once. The material sequenced was CD4+ or CD8+ T cells sorted from blood, taken in a trial of the OX40 agonist ivuxolimab. The receptors were gathered from an adult with an advanced solid tumor such as melanoma, head and neck, liver or kidney cancer. Each CDR3 is given with its conserved first and last residue.

cdr3_aa	v_call	j_call
CASSVWGGNQPQHF	TRBV2	TRBJ1-5
CASAVGTSAYNEQFF	TRBV28	TRBJ2-1
CASSSSLAASYNEQFF	TRBV7-9	TRBJ2-1
CASSLGAGGPLGELFF	TRBV11-2	TRBJ2-2
CASSIHPSGSVPGELFF	TRBV7-7	TRBJ2-2
CASSSLWTGENEQYF	TRBV5-1	TRBJ2-7
CASSGYNEQFF	TRBV25-1	TRBJ2-1
CASSPLAGGLNEQYF	TRBV27	TRBJ2-7
CASSRGGGEQYF	TRBV4-2	TRBJ2-7
CASSGRTGESDEQFF	TRBV28	TRBJ2-1
CASSRIGSEQYF	TRBV4-2	TRBJ2-7
CASSFDGTDTQYF	TRBV13	TRBJ2-3
CASSFPLRQGPEELFF	TRBV28	TRBJ1-4
CATSRVYLNEQFF	TRBV15	TRBJ2-1
CASSLGLVVRDGDYGYTF	TRBV7-9	TRBJ1-2
CASRQGVLDTQYF	TRBV6-5	TRBJ2-3
CASSTSGSFEQYF	TRBV27	TRBJ2-7
CASSLRTPRVYGYTF	TRBV28	TRBJ1-2
CASSPGLAVPSYNEQFF	TRBV14	TRBJ2-1
CASSPGNNEQFF	TRBV13	TRBJ2-1
CASSQDPTSTDTQYF	TRBV4-1	TRBJ2-3
CASSVGGTSSYEQYF	TRBV9	TRBJ2-7
CASSTRTSAYNEQFF	TRBV7-9	TRBJ2-1
CAAGTQLLTEAFF	TRBV10-3	TRBJ1-1